This T cell receptor (beta chain) was sequenced in a study of cytomegalovirus exposure and HLA in healthy donors. The germline gives CDR1 MNHNS, CDR2 SASEGT. Trimming pared 2 bases from V and 0 bases from J, leaving 10 bases between. The CDR3 runs 15 residues. Study-level findings and limits: The classifier was said to identify cytomegalovirus status with high specificity and sensitivity. Judged likely to be a sequencing artifact was a cluster of highly shared sequence variants.

A remark on this clone: Its antigen is unknown.

PCR primers comprised 60 Vbeta and 13 Jbeta primers. Clones were sequenced by immunoSEQ multiplex PCR, and TCRdb holds only the in-frame ones, with some missing. The table includes about 180,000 clones, 65% to 85% detected once. V gene TRBV6-1 combines with J gene TRBJ1-2; D is unclear. This TCR came from a man aged 55-75 years in good health and CMV-seronegative. Source material: PBMCs. In nucleotides, the CDR3 is TGTGCCAGCAGTGAATGGAAGGGAGCTAACTATGGCTACACCTTC. Amino acids: CASSEWKGANYGYTF.